These T cell receptor beta chains were read from a single sample in a study of T cells after yellow fever vaccination. TCRdb itself ran the 5' RACE reads through MiXCR, one entry per CDR3 protein. The data contain about 150,000 distinct CDR3 sequences, approximately 6.6% of them singletons. The sequencing used CD4+ T cells sorted from PBMCs, collected 10 days after the yellow fever booster vaccination. These receptors were obtained from a man younger than 40 who received the YFV17D yellow fever vaccine. The CDR3 runs from the conserved cysteine through the conserved F or W. Fields, in order: V gene, clone size, D gene, J gene, CDR3 protein, CDR3 DNA. The D gene is left open where the match is weak. Expanded clones are given a class, and other clones once, few, many or no size at all.

v_call: TRBV3-1
clone_size: few
d_call: -
j_call: TRBJ2-2
cdr3_aa: CASSPSEGGELFF
cdr3_nt: TGTGCCAGCAGCCCAAGCGAGGGCGGGGAGCTGTTTTTT

v_call: TRBV12-5
clone_size: many
d_call: -
j_call: TRBJ1-1
cdr3_aa: CASGLSPKAELNTEAFF
cdr3_nt: TGTGCTAGTGGCCTCTCCCCGAAGGCGGAACTGAACACTGAAGCTTTCTTT

v_call: TRBV5-6
clone_size: many
d_call: -
j_call: TRBJ2-7
cdr3_aa: CASSLSVSTIFYEQYF
cdr3_nt: TGTGCCAGCAGCTTAAGCGTATCGACCATTTTCTACGAGCAGTACTTC

v_call: TRBV12-3/TRBV12-4
clone_size: many
d_call: TRBD2
j_call: TRBJ2-1
cdr3_aa: CASSPRLAGGRAYNEQFF
cdr3_nt: TGTGCCAGCAGTCCCCGCCTAGCGGGAGGGAGGGCCTACAATGAGCAGTTCTTC

v_call: TRBV5-4
clone_size: many
d_call: -
j_call: TRBJ2-1
cdr3_aa: CASSRGAASSYNEQFF
cdr3_nt: TGTGCCAGCAGCCGGGGAGCGGCGAGCTCCTACAATGAGCAGTTCTTC

v_call: TRBV6-5
clone_size: many
d_call: -
j_call: TRBJ2-3
cdr3_aa: CASTQGRVNTDTQYF
cdr3_nt: TGTGCCAGCACCCAAGGGCGGGTAAACACAGATACGCAGTATTTT

v_call: TRBV5-1
clone_size: many
d_call: -
j_call: TRBJ2-3
cdr3_aa: CASSLIGVGADTQYF
cdr3_nt: TGCGCCAGCAGCTTGATTGGGGTCGGGGCAGATACGCAGTATTTT

v_call: TRBV2
clone_size: many
d_call: -
j_call: TRBJ2-3
cdr3_aa: CASKGRRRGSTDTQYF
cdr3_nt: TGTGCCAGCAAGGGGCGCAGGCGGGGTAGCACAGATACGCAGTATTTT

v_call: TRBV20-1
clone_size: many
d_call: -
j_call: TRBJ2-3
cdr3_aa: CSARGRAADTQYF
cdr3_nt: TGCAGTGCTAGAGGCCGGGCCGCAGATACGCAGTATTTT

v_call: TRBV6-1
clone_size: many
d_call: -
j_call: TRBJ2-3
cdr3_aa: CASNPLSSVSTDTQYF
cdr3_nt: TGTGCCAGCAACCCTTTAAGTAGCGTGAGCACAGATACGCAGTATTTT

v_call: TRBV5-6
clone_size: many
d_call: -
j_call: TRBJ2-7
cdr3_aa: CASSLDRGFTYEQYF
cdr3_nt: TGTGCCAGCAGCTTGGATAGGGGCTTTACCTACGAGCAGTACTTC

v_call: TRBV7-9
clone_size: many
d_call: TRBD2
j_call: TRBJ2-2
cdr3_aa: CATSGLAGLTGELFF
cdr3_nt: TGTGCCACTTCAGGACTAGCGGGCCTCACCGGGGAGCTGTTTTTT

v_call: TRBV20-1
clone_size: many
d_call: TRBD1
j_call: TRBJ1-2
cdr3_aa: CSATPTGWDGYTF
cdr3_nt: TGCAGTGCTACCCCGACAGGGTGGGATGGCTACACCTTC

v_call: TRBV10-3
clone_size: many
d_call: TRBD1
j_call: TRBJ2-7
cdr3_aa: CAIRNGQGSYEQYF
cdr3_nt: TGTGCCATCAGAAACGGACAGGGGTCCTACGAGCAGTACTTC

v_call: TRBV7-8
clone_size: many
d_call: TRBD2
j_call: TRBJ2-7
cdr3_aa: CASSPREGVTYEQYF
cdr3_nt: TGTGCCAGCAGCCCCCGGGAGGGGGTAACTTACGAGCAGTACTTC

v_call: TRBV12-3/TRBV12-4
clone_size: many
d_call: -
j_call: TRBJ2-5
cdr3_aa: CASSLNQYQETQYF
cdr3_nt: TGTGCCAGCAGTTTGAATCAGTACCAAGAGACCCAGTACTTC

v_call: TRBV7-2
clone_size: -
d_call: -
j_call: TRBJ2-7
cdr3_aa: CASSLWYGPRSYEQYF
cdr3_nt: TGTGCCAGCAGCTTATGGTACGGGCCCCGCTCCTACGAGCAGTACTTC

v_call: TRBV20-1
clone_size: many
d_call: -
j_call: TRBJ1-4
cdr3_aa: CSAADWATNEKLFF
cdr3_nt: TGCAGTGCTGCCGATTGGGCAACTAATGAAAAACTGTTTTTT

v_call: TRBV25-1
clone_size: many
d_call: TRBD1
j_call: TRBJ2-3
cdr3_aa: CASSEGQASTDTQYF
cdr3_nt: TGTGCCAGCAGTGAAGGACAGGCCAGCACAGATACGCAGTATTTT

v_call: TRBV20-1
clone_size: many
d_call: TRBD1
j_call: TRBJ1-3
cdr3_aa: CSARDPRDSSGNTIYF
cdr3_nt: TGCAGTGCTAGAGATCCGAGGGACAGCTCTGGAAACACCATATATTTT

v_call: TRBV5-6
clone_size: -
d_call: -
j_call: TRBJ2-7
cdr3_aa: CASSRASTAYEQYF
cdr3_nt: TGTGCCAGCAGCCGCGCATCAACGGCCTACGAGCAGTACTTC

v_call: TRBV6-2/TRBV6-3
clone_size: -
d_call: TRBD1
j_call: TRBJ2-7
cdr3_aa: CASSSIQGSYEQYF
cdr3_nt: TGTGCCAGCAGCTCCATACAGGGGTCGTACGAGCAGTACTTC

v_call: TRBV7-2
clone_size: many
d_call: -
j_call: TRBJ2-7
cdr3_aa: CASSLLRGYEQYF
cdr3_nt: TGTGCCAGCAGCCTCCTGAGGGGTTACGAGCAGTACTTC

v_call: TRBV7-2
clone_size: -
d_call: TRBD2
j_call: TRBJ2-1
cdr3_aa: CASSRKRESLANEQFF
cdr3_nt: TGTGCCAGCAGCAGAAAGCGGGAGTCCCTTGCTAATGAGCAGTTCTTC

v_call: TRBV5-1
clone_size: many
d_call: TRBD1
j_call: TRBJ2-4
cdr3_aa: CASSSTGAVNIQYF
cdr3_nt: TGCGCCAGCAGTTCCACAGGGGCAGTGAACATTCAGTACTTC

v_call: TRBV12-3/TRBV12-4
clone_size: many
d_call: TRBD1
j_call: TRBJ2-3
cdr3_aa: CASSRVTGVADTQYF
cdr3_nt: TGTGCCAGCAGTCGAGTGACAGGGGTCGCAGATACGCAGTATTTT

v_call: TRBV5-1
clone_size: many
d_call: -
j_call: TRBJ2-7
cdr3_aa: CASSLDTSSYEQYF
cdr3_nt: TGCGCCAGCAGCTTGGACACGAGCTCCTACGAGCAGTACTTC

v_call: TRBV5-1
clone_size: many
d_call: -
j_call: TRBJ2-5
cdr3_aa: CASSLTLAGGRETQYF
cdr3_nt: TGCGCCAGCAGCTTGACACTAGCCGGAGGAAGAGAGACCCAGTACTTC

v_call: TRBV20-1
clone_size: many
d_call: TRBD2
j_call: TRBJ2-3
cdr3_aa: CSAPLPGREAPTDTQYF
cdr3_nt: TGCAGTGCCCCTTTGCCGGGACGGGAGGCCCCCACAGATACGCAGTATTTT

v_call: TRBV28
clone_size: many
d_call: -
j_call: TRBJ1-2
cdr3_aa: CASRRGGAGDGYTF
cdr3_nt: TGTGCCAGCCGCCGGGGGGGGGCCGGTGATGGCTACACCTTC

v_call: TRBV29-1
clone_size: many
d_call: TRBD2
j_call: TRBJ2-4
cdr3_aa: CSGRDYPKDIQYF
cdr3_nt: TGCAGCGGCCGGGACTATCCCAAAGACATTCAGTACTTC

v_call: TRBV29-1
clone_size: many
d_call: -
j_call: TRBJ2-1
cdr3_aa: CSVDGSYNEQFF
cdr3_nt: TGCAGCGTTGATGGGTCCTACAATGAGCAGTTCTTC

v_call: TRBV20-1
clone_size: few
d_call: -
j_call: TRBJ2-5
cdr3_aa: CSARQFRRAGETQYF
cdr3_nt: TGCAGTGCTAGGCAATTTAGGAGGGCCGGGGAGACCCAGTACTTC

v_call: TRBV5-6
clone_size: many
d_call: -
j_call: TRBJ2-5
cdr3_aa: CASSYRDNQETQYF
cdr3_nt: TGTGCCAGCAGCTACCGGGACAACCAAGAGACCCAGTACTTC

v_call: TRBV5-4
clone_size: -
d_call: -
j_call: TRBJ2-7
cdr3_aa: CASSLEQGRYEQYF
cdr3_nt: TGTGCCAGCAGCTTGGAGCAGGGGAGGTACGAGCAGTACTTC

v_call: TRBV30
clone_size: many
d_call: -
j_call: TRBJ2-3
cdr3_aa: CAWSVLSADTQYF
cdr3_nt: TGTGCCTGGAGTGTACTTTCCGCAGATACGCAGTATTTT

v_call: TRBV7-2
clone_size: many
d_call: -
j_call: TRBJ2-2
cdr3_aa: CASSSRNTGELFF
cdr3_nt: TGTGCCAGCAGCTCCCGGAACACCGGGGAGCTGTTTTTT

v_call: TRBV11-1
clone_size: few
d_call: -
j_call: TRBJ2-2
cdr3_aa: CASSDEGELFF
cdr3_nt: TGTGCCAGCAGCGACGAAGGGGAGCTGTTTTTT

v_call: TRBV28
clone_size: many
d_call: -
j_call: TRBJ2-3
cdr3_aa: CASSPTHRGWIRYF
cdr3_nt: TGTGCCAGCAGTCCAACCCACCGGGGGTGGATACGGTATTTT

v_call: TRBV12-3/TRBV12-4
clone_size: many
d_call: -
j_call: TRBJ1-5
cdr3_aa: CASTPLVNQPQHF
cdr3_nt: TGTGCCAGCACCCCACTGGTAAATCAGCCCCAGCATTTT

v_call: TRBV6-5
clone_size: -
d_call: -
j_call: TRBJ2-3
cdr3_aa: CASSYPSPGYDTQYF
cdr3_nt: TGTGCCAGCAGTTACCCGAGCCCAGGGTACGATACGCAGTATTTT

v_call: TRBV12-3/TRBV12-4
clone_size: many
d_call: TRBD2
j_call: TRBJ2-3
cdr3_aa: CASSPQLAGGLTDTQYF
cdr3_nt: TGTGCCAGCAGTCCCCAACTAGCGGGAGGCCTCACAGATACGCAGTATTTT

v_call: TRBV5-6
clone_size: many
d_call: TRBD2
j_call: TRBJ2-3
cdr3_aa: CASSSALAGLGDTQYF
cdr3_nt: TGTGCCAGCAGCTCCGCCCTAGCGGGATTGGGAGATACGCAGTATTTT

v_call: TRBV5-1
clone_size: many
d_call: -
j_call: TRBJ2-3
cdr3_aa: CASSLDRVIDTQYF
cdr3_nt: TGCGCCAGCAGCTTGGACCGGGTGATAGATACGCAGTATTTT